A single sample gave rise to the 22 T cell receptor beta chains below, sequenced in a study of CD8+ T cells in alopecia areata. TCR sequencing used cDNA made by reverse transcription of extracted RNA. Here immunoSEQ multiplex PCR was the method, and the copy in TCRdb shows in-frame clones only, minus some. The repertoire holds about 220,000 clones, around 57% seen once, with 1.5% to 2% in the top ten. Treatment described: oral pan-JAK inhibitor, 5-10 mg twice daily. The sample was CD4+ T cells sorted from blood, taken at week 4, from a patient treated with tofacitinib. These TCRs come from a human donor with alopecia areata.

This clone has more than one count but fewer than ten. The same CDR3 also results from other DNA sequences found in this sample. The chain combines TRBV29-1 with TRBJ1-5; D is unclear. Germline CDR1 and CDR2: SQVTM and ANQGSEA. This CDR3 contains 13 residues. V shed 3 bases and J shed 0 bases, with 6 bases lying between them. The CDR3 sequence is CSVEENSNQPQHF. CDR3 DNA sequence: TGCAGCGTTGAGGAGAATAGCAATCAGCCCCAGCATTTT.

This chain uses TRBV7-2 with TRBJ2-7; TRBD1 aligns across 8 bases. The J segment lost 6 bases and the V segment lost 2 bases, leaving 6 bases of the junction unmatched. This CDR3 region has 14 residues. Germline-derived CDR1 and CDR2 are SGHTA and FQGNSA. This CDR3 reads CASSLLDRDSEQYF. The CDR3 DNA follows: TGTGCCAGCAGCTTATTGGACAGGGACTCCGAGCAGTACTTC.

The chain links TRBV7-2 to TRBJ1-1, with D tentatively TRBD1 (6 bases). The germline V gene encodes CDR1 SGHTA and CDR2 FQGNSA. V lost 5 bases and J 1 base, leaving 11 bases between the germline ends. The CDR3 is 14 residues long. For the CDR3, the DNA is TGTGCCAGCAGCCGACAGGTAAAGAACACTGAAGCTTTCTTT. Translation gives CASSRQVKNTEAFF.

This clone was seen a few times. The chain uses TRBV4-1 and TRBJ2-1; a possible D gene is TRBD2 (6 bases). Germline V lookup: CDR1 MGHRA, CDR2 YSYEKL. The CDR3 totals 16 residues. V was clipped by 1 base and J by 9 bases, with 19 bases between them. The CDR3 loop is CASSQVYPPGDIEQFF. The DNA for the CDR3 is TGCGCCAGCAGCCAAGTCTACCCCCCGGGAGACATTGAGCAGTTCTTC.

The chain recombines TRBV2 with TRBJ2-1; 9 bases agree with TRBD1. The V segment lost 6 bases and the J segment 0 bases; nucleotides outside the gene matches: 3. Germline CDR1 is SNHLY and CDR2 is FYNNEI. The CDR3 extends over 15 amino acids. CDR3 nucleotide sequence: TGTGCCAGCAGACCGGGACAGGGCTCCTACAATGAGCAGTTCTTC. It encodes CASRPGQGSYNEQFF.

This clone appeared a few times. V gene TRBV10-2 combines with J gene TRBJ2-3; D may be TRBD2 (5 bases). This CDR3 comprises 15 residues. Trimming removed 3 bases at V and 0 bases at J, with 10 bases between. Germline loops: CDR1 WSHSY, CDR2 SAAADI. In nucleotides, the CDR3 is TGCGCCAGCAGTGAATCTCCGGGGAGCACAGATACGCAGTATTTT. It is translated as CASSESPGSTDTQYF.

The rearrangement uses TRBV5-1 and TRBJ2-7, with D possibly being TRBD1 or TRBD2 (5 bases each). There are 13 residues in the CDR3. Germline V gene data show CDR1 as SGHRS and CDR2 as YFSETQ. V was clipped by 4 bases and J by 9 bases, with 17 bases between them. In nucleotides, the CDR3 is TGCGCCAGCAGCCTGGGACCAAGGCGGGTGCAGTACTTC. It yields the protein CASSLGPRRVQYF.

Here the CDR3 DNA reads TGTGCCATCAGTCCCGACATATTAAGCAATCAGCCCCAGCATTTT. Translating gives CAISPDILSNQPQHF. The chain is built from TRBV10-3 and TRBJ1-5; D not certain. Between the trimmed V and J ends, which lost 5 bases and 1 base, there was a span of 12 bases. The CDR3 runs 15 residues. Germline V CDR1 and CDR2: ENHRY, SYGVKD.

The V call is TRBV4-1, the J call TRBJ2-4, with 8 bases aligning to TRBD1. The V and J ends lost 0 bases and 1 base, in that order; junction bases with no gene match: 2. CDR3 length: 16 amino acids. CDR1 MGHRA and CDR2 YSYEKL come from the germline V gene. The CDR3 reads CASSQDWTGAKNIQYF. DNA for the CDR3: TGCGCCAGCAGCCAAGATTGGACAGGGGCCAAAAACATTCAGTACTTC.

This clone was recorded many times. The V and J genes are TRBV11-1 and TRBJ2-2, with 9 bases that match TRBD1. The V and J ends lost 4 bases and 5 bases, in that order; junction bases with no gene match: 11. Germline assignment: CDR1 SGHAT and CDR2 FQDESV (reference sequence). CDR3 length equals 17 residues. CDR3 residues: CASSSPPGQGQTGELFF. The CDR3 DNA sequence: TGTGCCAGCAGCTCACCCCCGGGACAGGGTCAGACCGGGGAGCTGTTTTTT.

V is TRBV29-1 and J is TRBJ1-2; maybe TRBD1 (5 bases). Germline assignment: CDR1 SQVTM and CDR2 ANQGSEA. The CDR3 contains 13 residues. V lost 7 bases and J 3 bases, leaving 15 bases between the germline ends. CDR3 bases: TGCAGCGCTGGGGGGACGGAGGACTATGGCTACACCTTC. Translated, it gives CSAGGTEDYGYTF. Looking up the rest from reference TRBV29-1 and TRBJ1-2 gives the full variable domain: SAVISQKPSRDICQRGTSLTIQCQVDSQVTMMFWYRQQPGQSLTLIATANQGSEATYESGFVIDKFPISRPNLTFSTLTVSNMSPEDSSIYLCSAGGTEDYGYTFGSGTRLTVV.

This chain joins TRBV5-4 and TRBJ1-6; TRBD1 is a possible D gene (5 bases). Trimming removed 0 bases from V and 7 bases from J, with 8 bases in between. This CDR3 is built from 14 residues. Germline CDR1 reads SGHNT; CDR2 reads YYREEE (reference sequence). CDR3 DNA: TGTGCCAGCAGCTTGGAATGGGGCAATTCACCCCTCCACTTT. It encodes CASSLEWGNSPLHF.

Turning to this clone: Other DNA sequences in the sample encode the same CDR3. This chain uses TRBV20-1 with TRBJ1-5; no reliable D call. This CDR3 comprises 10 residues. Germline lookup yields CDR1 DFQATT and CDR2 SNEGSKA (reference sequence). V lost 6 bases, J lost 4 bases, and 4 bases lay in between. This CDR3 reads CSAGNQPQHF. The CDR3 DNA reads TGCAGTGCCGGTAATCAGCCCCAGCATTTT.

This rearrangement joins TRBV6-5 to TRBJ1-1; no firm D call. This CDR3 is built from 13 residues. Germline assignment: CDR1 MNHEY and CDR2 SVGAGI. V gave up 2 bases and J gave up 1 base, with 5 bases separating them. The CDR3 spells CASSYAGNTEAFF. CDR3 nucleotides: TGTGCCAGCAGTTACGCCGGGAACACTGAAGCTTTCTTT.

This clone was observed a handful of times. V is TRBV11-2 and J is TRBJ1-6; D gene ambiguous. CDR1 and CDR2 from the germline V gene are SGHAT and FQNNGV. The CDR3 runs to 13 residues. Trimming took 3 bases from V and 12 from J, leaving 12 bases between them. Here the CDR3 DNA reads TGTGCCAGCAGCTTGGACGGGTTTGAACCCCTCCACTTT. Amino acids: CASSLDGFEPLHF. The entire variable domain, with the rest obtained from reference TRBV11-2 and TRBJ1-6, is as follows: EAGVAQSPRYKIIEKRQSVAFWCNPISGHATLYWYQQILGQGPKLLIQFQNNGVVDDSQLPKDRFSAERLKGVDSTLKIQPAKLEDSAVYLCASSLDGFEPLHFGNGTRLTVT.

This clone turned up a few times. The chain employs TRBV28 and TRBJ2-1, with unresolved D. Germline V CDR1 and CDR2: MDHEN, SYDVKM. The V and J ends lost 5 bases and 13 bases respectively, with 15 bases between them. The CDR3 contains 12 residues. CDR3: CASSIPVSGQFF. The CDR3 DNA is TGTGCCAGCAGTATACCGGTCTCTGGTCAGTTCTTC.

The CDR3: CASSRTGQLNIQYF. CDR3 nucleotides: TGCGCCAGCAGCCGGACGGGACAGCTAAACATTCAGTACTTC. This chain joins TRBV5-1 and TRBJ2-4; 7 positions match TRBD1. The CDR3 length is 14 residues. V was pared by 4 bases and J by 6 bases, with 7 bases of the junction left unmatched. Germline CDR1 reads SGHRS; CDR2 reads YFSETQ.

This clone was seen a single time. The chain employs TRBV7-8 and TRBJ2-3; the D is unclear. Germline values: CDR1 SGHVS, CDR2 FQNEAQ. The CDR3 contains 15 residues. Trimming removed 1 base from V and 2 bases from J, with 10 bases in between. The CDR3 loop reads CASSLGSTDTDTQYF. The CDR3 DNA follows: TGTGCCAGCAGCTTAGGTAGTACCGACACAGATACGCAGTATTTT. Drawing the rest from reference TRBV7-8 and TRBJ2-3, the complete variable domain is GAGVSQSPRYKVAKRGQDVALRCDPISGHVSLFWYQQALGQGPEFLTYFQNEAQLDKSGLPSDRFFAERPEGSVSTLKIQRTQQEDSAVYLCASSLGSTDTDTQYFGPGTRLTVL.

The CDR3 is CASSQEQGLAGYNEQFF. The DNA of the CDR3 is TGCGCCAGCAGCCAAGAGCAGGGCCTAGCGGGGTACAATGAGCAGTTCTTC. The chain uses TRBV4-3 and TRBJ2-1; 9 bases line up with TRBD2. V trimming: 0 bases; J trimming: 4 bases; junction bases outside the gene matches: 7. The CDR3 covers 17 residues. Per germline, CDR1 LGHNA and CDR2 YSLEER.

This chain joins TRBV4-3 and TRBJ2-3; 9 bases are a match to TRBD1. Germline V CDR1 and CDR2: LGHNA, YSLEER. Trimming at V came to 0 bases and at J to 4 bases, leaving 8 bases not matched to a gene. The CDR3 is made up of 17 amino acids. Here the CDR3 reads CASSQDIRDREADTQYF. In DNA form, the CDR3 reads TGCGCCAGCAGCCAAGACATTCGGGACAGGGAAGCAGATACGCAGTATTTT.

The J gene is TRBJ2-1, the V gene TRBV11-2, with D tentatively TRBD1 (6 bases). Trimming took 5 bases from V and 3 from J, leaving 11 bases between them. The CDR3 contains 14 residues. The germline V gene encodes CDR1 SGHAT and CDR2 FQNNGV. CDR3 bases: TGTGCCAGCAGCCCCGGGACAAGCTACAATGAGCAGTTCTTC. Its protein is CASSPGTSYNEQFF. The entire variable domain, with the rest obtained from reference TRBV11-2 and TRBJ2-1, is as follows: EAGVAQSPRYKIIEKRQSVAFWCNPISGHATLYWYQQILGQGPKLLIQFQNNGVVDDSQLPKDRFSAERLKGVDSTLKIQPAKLEDSAVYLCASSPGTSYNEQFFGPGTRLTVL.

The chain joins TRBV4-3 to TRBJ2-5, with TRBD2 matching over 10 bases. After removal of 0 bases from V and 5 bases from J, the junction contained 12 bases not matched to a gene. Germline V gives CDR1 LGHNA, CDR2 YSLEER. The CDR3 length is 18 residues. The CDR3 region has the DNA TGCGCCAGCAGCCAAGATACCCCGAGCGGGGGGGCCGGGGAGACCCAGTACTTC. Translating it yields CASSQDTPSGGAGETQYF.